Listed here are 19 T cell receptor beta chains from one sample, sequenced in a study of beta chain features in type 1 diabetes. Study findings and constraints: TCRB CDR3s were moderately but significantly shorter in Type 1 diabetes patients in all four CD4+ subsets.

Their antigens remain unidentified. Sequenced material consisted of expressed TCRB transcripts (all of the isolated RNA was reverse transcribed). Assay: immunoSEQ multiplex PCR; the TCRdb copy retains only in-frame clones and omits some. The sample lists about 280,000 clones; about 15% were seen once. Sequenced input: naive CD4+ T cells from blood. All receptors come from a man aged 18 to 30 with type 1 diabetes.

V usage is TRBV9 and J usage is TRBJ2-7, with D perhaps TRBD1 (5 bases). The V end was cut by 2 bases, the J end by 5 bases, with 11 bases between. Germline V gene data show CDR1 as SGDLS and CDR2 as YYNGEE. There are 13 residues in the CDR3. The CDR3 here is CASSVRSRDEQYF. As DNA, the CDR3 is TGTGCCAGCAGCGTGAGGTCCAGGGACGAGCAGTACTTC.

In this sample, this clone turned up a few times. V and J are TRBV30 and TRBJ2-1; no clear D gene. V lost 0 bases and J 7 bases, leaving 10 bases between the germline ends. The CDR3 covers 13 residues. CDR1 and CDR2 from the germline V gene are GTSNPN and SVGIG (reference sequence). CDR3 sequence (DNA): TGTGCCTGGAGTGTACGATGGCGGAATGAGCAGTTCTTC. Its protein product is CAWSVRWRNEQFF.

This clone was counted a few times. The CDR3 loop reads CASSQDALAADTQYF. The CDR3 DNA reads TGCGCCAGCAGCCAAGACGCCCTAGCGGCAGATACGCAGTATTTT. The chain combines TRBV4-3 with TRBJ2-3, with TRBD2 matching over 7 bases. With V trimmed by 0 bases and J by 4 bases, 4 bases remained unmatched. CDR3 length: 15 amino acids. The germline CDR1 and CDR2 sequences are LGHNA and YSLEER.

This clone was detected only a few times. The chain combines TRBV28 with TRBJ2-2, with TRBD1 matching 7 bases. Germline values: CDR1 MDHEN, CDR2 SYDVKM. This CDR3 is 16 amino acids long. V was pared by 5 bases and J by 2 bases, with 8 bases of the junction left unmatched. CDR3 protein: CASSPRGRINTGELFF. The CDR3 DNA reads TGTGCCAGCAGTCCGAGGGGGCGGATAAACACCGGGGAGCTGTTTTTT.

This chain links TRBV11-2 with TRBJ2-3; 7 bases agree with TRBD1. Trimming cost V 5 bases and J 5 bases; bases outside gene matches: 7. Germline CDR1 is SGHAT and CDR2 is FQNNGV. This CDR3 has 14 residues. CDR3 loop: CASSPRTGGDTQYF. The CDR3 DNA reads TGTGCCAGCAGCCCTCGGACAGGAGGAGATACGCAGTATTTT.

V usage is TRBV2 and J usage is TRBJ1-2, with D unclear. The V end lost 3 bases, the J end lost 4 bases, and 9 bases lay between the germline ends. In germline, CDR1 is SNHLY, CDR2 FYNNEI. The CDR3 totals 13 residues. Here the CDR3 reads CASSERGIYGYTF. For the CDR3, the DNA is TGTGCCAGCAGTGAGCGGGGTATCTATGGCTACACCTTC.

The chain is built from TRBV7-9 and TRBJ1-5; D may be TRBD1 (5 bases). CDR3 length: 16 amino acids. Germline loops: CDR1 SEHNR, CDR2 FQNEAQ (reference sequence). With 1 base removed from V and 4 bases from J, the gap between germline ends came to 14 bases. The CDR3 DNA follows: TGTGCCAGCAGCTTAGGGGCGGGGCAGTTGAATCAGCCCCAGCATTTT. Translation gives CASSLGAGQLNQPQHF.

The genes are TRBV9 and TRBJ2-3; D possibly corresponds to TRBD1 (5 bases). CDR1 is SGDLS, CDR2 YYNGEE, per germline. The CDR3 is 13 amino acids. V was trimmed by 3 bases and J by 4 bases, leaving 9 bases between them. For the CDR3, the DNA is TGTGCCAGCAGCGCCCAGGGTCCAGATACGCAGTATTTT. It yields the protein CASSAQGPDTQYF.

The chain has TRBV7-2 and TRBJ1-1, with unresolved D. V was cut by 0 bases and J by 5 bases, with 13 bases left in between. CDR1 and CDR2 (germline): SGHTA, FQGNSA. The CDR3 extends over 15 amino acids. CDR3 bases: TGTGCCAGCAGCTTAGCTAGGGCCGGAGGGACTGAAGCTTTCTTT. It is translated as CASSLARAGGTEAFF.

In this sample, this clone turned up once. This sequence joins TRBV28 and TRBJ1-1; a weak D match, TRBD1 (6 bases). CDR3 length: 15 amino acids. The V gene lost 3 bases and the J gene lost 4 bases, with 15 bases spanning the gap. CDR1 and CDR2 from the germline V gene are MDHEN and SYDVKM. CDR3 region: CASSLPDRRITEAFF. For the CDR3, the DNA is TGTGCCAGCAGTTTGCCCGACAGGAGGATCACTGAAGCTTTCTTT. Looking up the rest from reference TRBV28 and TRBJ1-1 gives the full variable domain: DVKVTQSSRYLVKRTGEKVFLECVQDMDHENMFWYRQDPGLGLRLIYFSYDVKMKEKGDIPEGYSVSREKKERFSLILESASTNQTSMYLCASSLPDRRITEAFFGQGTRLTVV.

The rearrangement uses TRBV5-1 and TRBJ2-2; 8 nucleotides match TRBD1. V was clipped by 5 bases and J by 5 bases; unmatched bases: 5. Per the germline V gene, CDR1 is SGHRS and CDR2 is YFSETQ. This CDR3 region has 14 residues. The CDR3 region has the DNA TGCGCCAGCAGGGCTGGACAGGGAACCGGGGAGCTGTTTTTT. This sequence encodes CASRAGQGTGELFF.

The chain is built from TRBV29-1 and TRBJ2-2; D perhaps matches TRBD1 (5 bases). CDR3 size: 12 residues. Trimming removed 7 bases at V and 1 base at J, with 7 bases between. Germline assignment: CDR1 SQVTM and CDR2 ANQGSEA. As DNA, the CDR3 is TGCAGCGCGACAGAGAACACCGGGGAGCTGTTTTTT. Translation gives CSATENTGELFF.

This clone was recorded only once. This chain links TRBV1 with TRBJ2-7; TRBD2 is the table's D call and was not checked against the DNA. TRBV1 is a recognized pseudogene. There are 15 residues in the CDR3. CDR3: CTSSATTSSSYEQYF. CDR3 bases: TGCACCAGCAGCGCAACGACTAGCTCGAGCTACGAGCAGTACTTC.

This clone was observed a handful of times. V is TRBV29-1 and J is TRBJ1-1; no definite D call. Trimming removed 6 bases at V and 0 bases at J, with 11 bases between. There are 13 residues in the CDR3. The germline V gene encodes CDR1 SQVTM and CDR2 ANQGSEA. The CDR3 protein is CSVKQPLNTEAFF. The CDR3 nucleotides read TGCAGCGTCAAACAGCCGCTGAACACTGAAGCTTTCTTT. The full variable domain, completed using reference TRBV29-1 and TRBJ1-1, is SAVISQKPSRDICQRGTSLTIQCQVDSQVTMMFWYRQQPGQSLTLIATANQGSEATYESGFVIDKFPISRPNLTFSTLTVSNMSPEDSSIYLCSVKQPLNTEAFFGQGTRLTVV.

The genes are TRBV29-1 and TRBJ1-2, with D possibly TRBD1 on 5 matching bases. CDR3 size: 11 residues. CDR1 and CDR2 from the germline V gene are SQVTM and ANQGSEA. V lost 6 bases and J lost 8, with 13 bases in between. The CDR3 nucleotides are TGCAGCGTGGGATACGGGGGAGGCTACACCTTC. Translating gives CSVGYGGGYTF.

This chain joins TRBV6-5 and TRBJ1-3; no definite D call. The germline gives CDR1 MNHEY, CDR2 SVGAGI. This CDR3 region has 11 residues. The V and J ends lost 7 bases and 4 bases respectively, with 5 bases between them. Here the CDR3 DNA reads TGTGCCAGCACCCAGGGAAACACCATATATTTT. It codes for CASTQGNTIYF.

This clone was observed a few times. This rearrangement joins TRBV29-1 to TRBJ2-3, with D maybe TRBD1 (6 bases). Germline-derived CDR1 and CDR2 are SQVTM and ANQGSEA. Trimming pared 3 bases from V and 3 bases from J, leaving 10 bases between. The CDR3 runs to 13 residues. The CDR3 nucleotides are TGCAGCGTTGATCACAGGGTAACAGATACGCAGTATTTT. Translation gives CSVDHRVTDTQYF.

This clone was counted a few times. The chain employs TRBV28 and TRBJ1-5; the D gene is possibly TRBD1 (6 bases). CDR1 is MDHEN, CDR2 SYDVKM, per germline. V was shortened by 6 bases and J by 0 bases, with 12 bases between the two germline ends. The CDR3 runs 15 residues. The CDR3 protein is CASSRTGYSNQPQHF. CDR3 DNA: TGTGCCAGCAGCCGTACAGGGTATAGCAATCAGCCCCAGCATTTT.

This clone showed up just a few times. This sequence joins TRBV4-2 and TRBJ1-5, with TRBD1 matching over 7 bases. The CDR3 has 15 residues. With 5 bases clipped from V and 6 bases from J, the junction kept 10 bases outside the gene matches. Germline CDR1 and CDR2: LGHNA and YNFKEQ. DNA of the CDR3: TGTGCCAGCAGCTTTGGACAGGTACGGGGTCAGCCCCAGCATTTT. The encoded protein is CASSFGQVRGQPQHF.